A single TCR beta chain is shown here with its context. Per germline, CDR1 MNHEY and CDR2 SMNVEV (reference sequence). The ends were cut back, 6 bases at V and 7 bases at J, with 13 bases in the middle. The CDR3 runs 13 residues. This sample was taken from a study of blood T cell repertoires in COVID-19. About the study: T cells, B-cell-depleted T cells, or PBMCs supplied cDNA or gDNA.

The repertoire was sequenced with immunoSEQ multiplex PCR; TCRdb's copy has only in-frame clones and lacks some. The sample consists of about 260,000 clones, 88% of them appearing once. The chain combines TRBV27 with TRBJ1-5, with a tentative D call TRBD1 (6 bases). Sequenced input: peripheral blood. The clonotype was recovered from a human donor in a cohort sampled during active COVID-19. The CDR3 region is CASSRKGDQPQHF. Written as DNA, the CDR3 is TGTGCCAGCAGCCGTAAGGGGGACCAGCCCCAGCATTTT.